A single TCR beta chain is shown here with its context. The antigen remains undetermined. TCRdb redid the calling of the 5' RACE reads with MiXCR, one entry per CDR3 protein. The sample consists of some 50,000 distinct CDR3 sequences, around 7.6% of them appearing once. CDR3 length: 15 amino acids. Germline V gives CDR1 SGHAT, CDR2 FQNNGV. The ends lost 5 bases at V and 1 base at J; junction bases unmatched: 8. The sample comes from a study of spatial heterogeneity in lung cancer. Study-level information: Alpha-chain sequences were consistently detected less often than beta-chain sequences. Within raw reads, each unique TCR and UMI combination appeared on average more than ten times. Study findings and constraints: Ubiquitous expanded tumor TCRs were seen in blood more at resection than at follow-up.

Stated time point: sample taken at primary tumor resection. Sequencing covered unsorted whole RNA taken from tumor, nontumor lung or frozen PBMC. Donation came from roughly 72 patients with untreated early-stage non-small cell lung cancer. This TCR derives from a female donor with early-stage non-small cell lung cancer. This specimen was PBMCs, taken at surgery. This sequence joins TRBV11-2 and TRBJ2-7, with 7 nucleotides matching TRBD1. DNA of the CDR3: TGTGCCAGCAGCATAAACAGGGGCCCTTCCTACGAGCAGTACTTC. Translated: CASSINRGPSYEQYF.